One and the same sample provided the 11 T cell receptor beta chains below, sequenced in a study of graft-versus-host responses after intestinal transplantation. Method: immunoSEQ multiplex PCR; TCRdb's copy keeps in-frame clones and lacks some. The table includes 60,000 to 65,000 clones, approximately 88% detected once. Graft material was processed, releasing intraepithelial and lamina propria lymphocytes. The sequenced sample was ileum tissue, obtained about 350 days after transplant. Receptors were obtained from a human patient who received an intestinal transplant, so some T cells may come from the graft donor.

The chain employs TRBV7-3 and TRBJ2-1; 8 nucleotides line up with TRBD2. The germline gives CDR1 SGHTA, CDR2 FQGTGA. The CDR3 totals 15 residues. V lost 2 bases and J lost 4; bases outside the gene matches: 4. The CDR3 nucleotides read TGTGCCAGCAGCTTACGACTAGCGCAATACAATGAGCAGTTCTTC. Translated, it gives CASSLRLAQYNEQFF.

This chain uses TRBV11-2 with TRBJ2-3; D uncertain. The V gene lost 0 bases and the J gene lost 6 bases, with 13 bases spanning the gap. Germline CDR1 and CDR2: SGHAT and FQNNGV. This CDR3 is built from 15 residues. The CDR3 bases are TGTGCCAGCAGCTTAGAAGGTTCCCGCCCTGATACGCAGTATTTT. This sequence encodes CASSLEGSRPDTQYF.

The V call is TRBV9, the J call TRBJ2-2, with D hard to call. This CDR3 comprises 12 residues. Per germline, CDR1 SGDLS and CDR2 YYNGEE. Trimming shortened V by 0 bases and J by 7 bases, and 4 bases separated the two germline ends. The CDR3 region has the DNA TGTGCCAGCAGCGTAGGGAGCGGGGAGCTGTTTTTT. It translates to CASSVGSGELFF.

This clone occurred a few times. This chain joins TRBV6-6 and TRBJ2-7; 8 bases line up with TRBD2. This CDR3 has 16 amino acids. Germline V gene lookup returns CDR1 MNHNY and CDR2 SVGAGI (reference sequence). V trimming: 2 bases; J trimming: 0 bases; junction bases outside the gene matches: 6. CDR3 nucleotides: TGTGCCAGCAGTTACCCCCCGGGGGGGAGCTCCTACGAGCAGTACTTC. Protein sequence: CASSYPPGGSSYEQYF.

The chain has TRBV2 and TRBJ2-3; 7 bases are a match to TRBD2. After removal of 5 bases from V and 0 bases from J, the junction contained 2 bases not matched to a gene. The CDR3 is made up of 14 amino acids. Per germline, CDR1 SNHLY and CDR2 FYNNEI. The CDR3 spells CASSTSASTDTQYF. The CDR3 nucleotides are TGTGCCAGCAGTACTAGCGCTAGCACAGATACGCAGTATTTT.

The rearrangement joins TRBV6-6 to TRBJ2-7; 9 bases are shared with TRBD1. The CDR3 consists of 16 residues. The germline CDR1 and CDR2 sequences are MNHNY and SVGAGI (reference sequence). Unmatched junction bases numbered 9, after V lost 0 bases and J lost 6 bases. The CDR3 sequence: CASSYSLGQGGREQYF. Here the CDR3 DNA reads TGTGCCAGCAGTTACTCGTTGGGACAGGGAGGGCGCGAGCAGTACTTC.

The CDR3: CASSLSPGTGGNQPQHF. As DNA, the CDR3 is TGTGCCAGCTCACTATCCCCAGGGACAGGGGGCAATCAGCCCCAGCATTTT. The V call is TRBV18, the J call TRBJ1-5; 10 bases match TRBD1. Looked up from germline, CDR1 is KGHSH and CDR2 is LQKENI. V gave up 4 bases and J gave up 2 bases; unmatched junction bases: 8. The CDR3 runs to 17 residues. Full variable domain (outside the CDR3, taken from reference TRBV18 and TRBJ1-5): NAGVMQNPRHLVRRRGQEARLRCSPMKGHSHVYWYRQLPEEGLKFMVYLQKENIIDESGMPKERFSAEFPKEGPSILRIQQVVRGDSAAYFCASSLSPGTGGNQPQHFGDGTRLSIL.

This rearrangement joins TRBV6-6 to TRBJ2-5; D not certain. Germline loops: CDR1 MNHNY, CDR2 SVGAGI (reference sequence). Trimming took off 4 bases at V and 2 bases at J, with 11 bases between the two ends. The CDR3 covers 14 residues. CDR3 protein: CASSWAGLQETQYF. The DNA of the CDR3 is TGTGCCAGCAGTTGGGCAGGCCTTCAAGAGACCCAGTACTTC.

This chain uses TRBV29-1 with TRBJ1-2, with TRBD1 as a possible D gene (6 bases). The CDR3 is 14 residues long. Per the germline V gene, CDR1 is SQVTM and CDR2 is ANQGSEA. The V end was cut by 6 bases, the J end by 6 bases, with 20 bases between. The CDR3 is CSVAPGRGIHGYTF. Written as DNA, the CDR3 is TGCAGCGTCGCCCCTGGCAGGGGTATTCATGGCTACACCTTC.

The gene calls are TRBV28 and TRBJ1-4; D unresolved. The CDR3 spans 15 residues. V shed 4 bases and J shed 2 bases, with 11 bases lying between them. The germline V gene has CDR1 MDHEN and CDR2 SYDVKM. The CDR3 DNA is TGTGCCAGCAGTTACCCAAAGGCGACTAATGAAAAACTGTTTTTT. It codes for CASSYPKATNEKLFF.

This chain connects TRBV10-1 to TRBJ1-1; D gene uncertain. The ends were cut back, 3 bases at V and 8 bases at J, with 13 bases in the middle. Per germline, CDR1 WNHNN and CDR2 SYGVQD (reference sequence). This CDR3 has 13 amino acids. The CDR3 loop reads CASSDPYEGEAFF. CDR3 nucleotide sequence: TGCGCCAGCAGTGACCCGTATGAAGGGGAAGCTTTCTTT.